The rows below give T cell receptor beta chains drawn from one sample of a study of blood T cells in healthy people across ages. A single record per CDR3 protein comes from TCRdb applying MiXCR to the 5' RACE reads. The profile covers roughly 1,300,000 distinct CDR3 sequences, with around 59% appearing a single time and approximately 7% taken by the ten largest. The specimen sequenced was blood. The receptors originated from a man aged 18 to 30 in good health. Each CDR3 is given with its conserved first and last residue. The D gene is left open where the match is weak. Size tells how often a clone was seen (once, few, many) or the class of an expanded clone, and some rows leave it out.

V,J,size,D,DNA,CDR3
TRBV24-1,TRBJ1-2,.,TRBD1,TGTGCCACCAGCTTAGGTAGGACAGGGGGCAACTATGGCTACACCTTC,CATSLGRTGGNYGYTF
TRBV12-3/TRBV12-4,TRBJ1-5,.,TRBD1,TGTGCCAGCAGTGACGGGACAGTGAGAAATCAGCCCCAGCATTTT,CASSDGTVRNQPQHF
TRBV5-6,TRBJ1-1,.,.,TGTGCCAGCAGCTCTTCGGTTTTCAGGGGCACTGAAGCTTTCTTT,CASSSSVFRGTEAFF
TRBV2,TRBJ1-5,.,.,TGTGCCAGCCGCAGGGGAGGCAATCAGCCCCAGCATTTT,CASRRGGNQPQHF
TRBV5-5,TRBJ2-3,.,TRBD1,TGTGCCAGCAGCTTAGAGGGGGCAGCGGCCACAGATACGCAGTATTTT,CASSLEGAAATDTQYF
TRBV5-1,TRBJ2-7,few,.,TGCGCCAGCAGCTACAACAGGGTTGCATCCTACGAGCAGTACTTC,CASSYNRVASYEQYF
TRBV4-3,TRBJ2-1,.,.,TGCGCCAGCAGCCCCAATCGAGCCCCTACGGACAATGAGCAGTTCTTC,CASSPNRAPTDNEQFF
TRBV4-3,TRBJ1-2,.,.,TGCGCCAGCAGCCAAGATACGGACTATGGCTACACCTTC,CASSQDTDYGYTF
TRBV12-3/TRBV12-4,TRBJ2-7,.,TRBD2,TGTGCCAGCGGTTTTTCTCTAGCGGGAGGGACGAACCACGAGCAGTACTTC,CASGFSLAGGTNHEQYF
TRBV29-1,TRBJ1-1,.,.,TGCAGCGGCGAAGGGAGAACAGGGCATCTGAACACTGAAGCTTTCTTT,CSGEGRTGHLNTEAFF
TRBV5-1,TRBJ2-7,.,TRBD1,TGCGCCAGCAGCCGACCGGGACAGGTCCCCGGCTACGAGCAGTACTTC,CASSRPGQVPGYEQYF
TRBV12-3/TRBV12-4,TRBJ2-3,few,TRBD2,TGTGCCAGCAGATATGCTAGCGGAAGCACAGATACGCAGTATTTT,CASRYASGSTDTQYF
TRBV5-1,TRBJ1-1,.,TRBD1,TGCGCCAGCAGCTGGGGACAGAGATATGAAGCTTTCTTT,CASSWGQRYEAFF
TRBV10-2,TRBJ2-7,once,TRBD1,TGCGCCAGCAGGGAAACCGGGACAGGGGTCCACGAGCAGTACTTC,CASRETGTGVHEQYF
TRBV4-3,TRBJ1-1,few,TRBD1,TGCGCCAGCAGCCAGGAAACAGGGGCGAACACTGAAGCTTTCTTT,CASSQETGANTEAFF
TRBV10-3,TRBJ2-1,.,TRBD1,TGTGCCATCAGTGAAGCGAGGGACAGGGGTTACGAGCAGTTCTTC,CAISEARDRGYEQFF
TRBV15,TRBJ2-3,.,.,TGTGCCACCAGCAGAGATCCCCCCGCGGACCCAGTTTGGGCTGTAGATACGCAGTATTTT,CATSRDPPADPVWAVDTQYF
TRBV12-3/TRBV12-4,TRBJ2-4,.,.,TGTGCCAGCAGCCCCCGACACGGAAAAAACATTCAGTACTTC,CASSPRHGKNIQYF
TRBV6-2/TRBV6-3,TRBJ1-1,.,.,TGTGCCAGCAGTTACCTTCCCTTTACGAACCCCTACACTGAAGCTTTCTTT,CASSYLPFTNPYTEAFF
TRBV7-9,TRBJ1-5,.,.,TGTGCCAGCAGCTTTACAGAGGGCAATCAGCCCCAGCATTTT,CASSFTEGNQPQHF
TRBV13,TRBJ2-7,few,TRBD1,TGTGCCAGCAGCTCTCGGGGACAGGGACTCTACGAGCAGTACTTC,CASSSRGQGLYEQYF
TRBV9,TRBJ2-5,.,TRBD2,TGTGCCAGCAGCCATCAACCTAGCGGTGCCCAAGAGACCCAGTACTTC,CASSHQPSGAQETQYF
TRBV18,TRBJ2-5,.,TRBD2,TGTGCCAGCTCACCAGGCGGAGCGGGAGAGTACCAAGAGACCCAGTACTTC,CASSPGGAGEYQETQYF
TRBV7-9,TRBJ2-7,.,.,TGTGCCAGCAGCTTAGGTGCGGGGGCTACTGCTAACGAGCAGTACTTC,CASSLGAGATANEQYF
TRBV9,TRBJ2-7,.,.,TGTGCCAGCAGCGTAGAGGGTACAGGGAGTGTTCACGAGCAGTACTTC,CASSVEGTGSVHEQYF
TRBV20-1,TRBJ1-2,few,.,TGCAGTGCTAGAGATCCAGTGGGCTATGGCTACACCTTC,CSARDPVGYGYTF
TRBV20-1,TRBJ2-1,many,.,TGCAGTGCTCCTTTAGCGGAGCACTCCTACAATGAGCAGTTCTTC,CSAPLAEHSYNEQFF
TRBV29-1,TRBJ2-7,few,.,TGCAGCGTTTCGCCCACCCAGGGCGAGCAGTACTTC,CSVSPTQGEQYF
TRBV20-1,TRBJ2-1,.,TRBD1,TGCAGTGCTGGGACAGGGCAAATCGATGAGCAGTTCTTC,CSAGTGQIDEQFF
TRBV7-2,TRBJ2-7,.,.,TGTGCCAGCAGCTTTAGGGGGACCCACGAGCAGTACTTC,CASSFRGTHEQYF
TRBV15,TRBJ2-3,once,.,TGTGCCACCAAGGGACTCACTAGCACAGATACGCAGTATTTT,CATKGLTSTDTQYF
TRBV2,TRBJ1-2,.,.,TGTGCCAGCAGTGAGGCCGGGACGGTGGAAGGCTACACCTTC,CASSEAGTVEGYTF
TRBV6-5,TRBJ2-5,once,.,TGTGCCAGCAGCCCATCGTGGGGGAGTAAGGAGACCCAGTACTTC,CASSPSWGSKETQYF
TRBV12-3/TRBV12-4,TRBJ1-2,.,.,TGTGCCTCCCTCGGGGACGACTATGGCTACACCTTC,CASLGDDYGYTF
TRBV5-1,TRBJ2-2,.,.,TGCGCCAGCAGCTTGGGGCGGACGAACACCGGGGAGCTGTTTTTT,CASSLGRTNTGELFF
TRBV18,TRBJ2-7,few,TRBD2,TGTGCCAGCTCGCGGGGGTCAGGGCCTATCGTAGGCGAGCAGTACTTC,CASSRGSGPIVGEQYF
TRBV29-1,TRBJ1-1,.,TRBD1,TGCAGCGCAGACAGGGACGGCACTGAAGCTTTCTTT,CSADRDGTEAFF
TRBV5-1,TRBJ2-7,.,.,TGCGCCAGCAGCTTGTGGACAGCTTACGAGCAGTACTTC,CASSLWTAYEQYF
TRBV15,TRBJ2-1,few,.,TGTGCCACCAGCAGCCTGGGACCAAACAATGAGCAGTTCTTC,CATSSLGPNNEQFF